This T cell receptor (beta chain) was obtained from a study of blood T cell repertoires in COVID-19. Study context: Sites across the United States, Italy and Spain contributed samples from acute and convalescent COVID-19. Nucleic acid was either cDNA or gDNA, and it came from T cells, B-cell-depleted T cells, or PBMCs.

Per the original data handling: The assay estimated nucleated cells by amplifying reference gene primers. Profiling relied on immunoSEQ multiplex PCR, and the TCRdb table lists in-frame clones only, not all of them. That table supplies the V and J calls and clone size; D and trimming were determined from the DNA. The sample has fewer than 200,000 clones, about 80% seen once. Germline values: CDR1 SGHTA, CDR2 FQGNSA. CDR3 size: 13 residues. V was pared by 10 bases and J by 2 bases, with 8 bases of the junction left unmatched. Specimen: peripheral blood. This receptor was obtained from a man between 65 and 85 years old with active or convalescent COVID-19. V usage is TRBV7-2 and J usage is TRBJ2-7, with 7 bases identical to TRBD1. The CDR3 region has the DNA TGTGCCACCTCGACAGGGCCGACCTACGAGCAGTACTTC. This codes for CATSTGPTYEQYF.